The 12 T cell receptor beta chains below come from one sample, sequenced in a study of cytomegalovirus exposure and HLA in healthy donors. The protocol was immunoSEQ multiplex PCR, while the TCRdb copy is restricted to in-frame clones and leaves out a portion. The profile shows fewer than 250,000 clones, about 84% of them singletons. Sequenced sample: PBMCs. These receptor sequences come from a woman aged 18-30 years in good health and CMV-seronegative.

The CDR3 protein is CASSLAGQGGYTF. The CDR3 DNA reads TGTGCCAGCAGCTTAGCGGGACAGGGAGGCTACACCTTC. The rearrangement joins TRBV11-2 to TRBJ1-2; 9 nucleotides line up with TRBD1. Trimming at V came to 1 base and at J to 8 bases, leaving 2 bases not matched to a gene. CDR1 and CDR2 from the germline V gene are SGHAT and FQNNGV. This CDR3 has 13 residues.

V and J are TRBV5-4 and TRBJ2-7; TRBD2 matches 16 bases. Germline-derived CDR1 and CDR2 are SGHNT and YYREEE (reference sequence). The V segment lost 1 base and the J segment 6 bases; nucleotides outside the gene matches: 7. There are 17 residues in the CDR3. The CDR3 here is CASSLRGLAGGRGEQYF. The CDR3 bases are TGTGCCAGCAGCTTGCGGGGACTAGCGGGGGGGAGAGGCGAGCAGTACTTC.

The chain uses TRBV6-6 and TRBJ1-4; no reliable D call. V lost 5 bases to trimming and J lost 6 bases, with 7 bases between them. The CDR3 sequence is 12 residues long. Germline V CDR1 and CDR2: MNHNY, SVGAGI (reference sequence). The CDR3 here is CASSLNYEKLFF. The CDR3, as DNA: TGTGCCAGCAGTCTAAATTATGAAAAACTGTTTTTT.

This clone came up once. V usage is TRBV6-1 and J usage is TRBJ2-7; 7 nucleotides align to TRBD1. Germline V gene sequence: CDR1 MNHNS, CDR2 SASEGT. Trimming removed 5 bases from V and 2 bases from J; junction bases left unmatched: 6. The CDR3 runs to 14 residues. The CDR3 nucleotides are TGTGCCAGCAGTAGAGGACAGGAAACCTACGAGCAGTACTTC. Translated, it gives CASSRGQETYEQYF.

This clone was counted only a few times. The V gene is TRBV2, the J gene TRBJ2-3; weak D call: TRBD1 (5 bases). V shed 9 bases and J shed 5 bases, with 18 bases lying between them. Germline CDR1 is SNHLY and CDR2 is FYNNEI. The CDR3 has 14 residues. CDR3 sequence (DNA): TGTGCCAGTCCCGAGAAGGGGCGCGGAGATACGCAGTATTTT. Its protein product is CASPEKGRGDTQYF. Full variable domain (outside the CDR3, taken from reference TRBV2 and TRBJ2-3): EPEVTQTPSHQVTQMGQEVILRCVPISNHLYFYWYRQILGQKVEFLVSFYNNEISEKSEIFDDQFSVERPDGSNFTLKIRSTKLEDSAMYFCASPEKGRGDTQYFGPGTRLTVL.

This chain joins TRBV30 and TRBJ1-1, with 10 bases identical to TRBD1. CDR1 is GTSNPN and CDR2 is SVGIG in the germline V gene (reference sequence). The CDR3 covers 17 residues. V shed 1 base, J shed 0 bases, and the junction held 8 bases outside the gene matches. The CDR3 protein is CAWSGIRDRGLNTEAFF. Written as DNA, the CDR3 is TGTGCCTGGAGTGGCATCCGGGACAGGGGTTTGAACACTGAAGCTTTCTTT.

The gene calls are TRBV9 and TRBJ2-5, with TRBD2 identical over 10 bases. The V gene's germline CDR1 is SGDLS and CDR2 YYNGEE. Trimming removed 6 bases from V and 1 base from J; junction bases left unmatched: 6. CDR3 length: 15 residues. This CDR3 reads CASTQAGGPQETQYF. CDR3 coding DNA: TGTGCCAGCACCCAAGCGGGGGGGCCCCAAGAGACCCAGTACTTC.

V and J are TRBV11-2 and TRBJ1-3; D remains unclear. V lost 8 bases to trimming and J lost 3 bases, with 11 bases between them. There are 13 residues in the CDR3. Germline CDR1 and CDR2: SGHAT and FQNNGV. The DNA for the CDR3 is TGTGCCAGCCGGGTCGGGGTTGGAAACACCATATATTTT. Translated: CASRVGVGNTIYF. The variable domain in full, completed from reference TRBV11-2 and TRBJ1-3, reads EAGVAQSPRYKIIEKRQSVAFWCNPISGHATLYWYQQILGQGPKLLIQFQNNGVVDDSQLPKDRFSAERLKGVDSTLKIQPAKLEDSAVYLCASRVGVGNTIYFGEGSWLTVV.

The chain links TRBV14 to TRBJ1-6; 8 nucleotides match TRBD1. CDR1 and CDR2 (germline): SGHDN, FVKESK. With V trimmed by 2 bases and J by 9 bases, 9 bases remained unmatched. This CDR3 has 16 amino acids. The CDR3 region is CASSQFPGTGPSPLHF. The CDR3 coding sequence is TGTGCCAGCAGCCAATTTCCCGGGACAGGACCTTCACCCCTCCACTTT.

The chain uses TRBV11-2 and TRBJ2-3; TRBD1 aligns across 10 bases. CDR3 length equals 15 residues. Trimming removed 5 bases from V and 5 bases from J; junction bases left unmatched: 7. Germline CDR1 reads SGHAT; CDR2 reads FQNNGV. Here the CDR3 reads CASSLRQGALDTQYF. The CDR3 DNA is TGTGCCAGCAGCCTCCGACAGGGGGCCTTAGATACGCAGTATTTT.

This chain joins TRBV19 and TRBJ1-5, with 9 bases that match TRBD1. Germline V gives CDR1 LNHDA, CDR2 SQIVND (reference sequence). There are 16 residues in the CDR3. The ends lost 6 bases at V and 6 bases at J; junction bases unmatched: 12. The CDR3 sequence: CASSLGQGRVGQPQHF. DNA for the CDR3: TGTGCCAGTAGCCTCGGACAGGGGAGGGTTGGTCAGCCCCAGCATTTT.

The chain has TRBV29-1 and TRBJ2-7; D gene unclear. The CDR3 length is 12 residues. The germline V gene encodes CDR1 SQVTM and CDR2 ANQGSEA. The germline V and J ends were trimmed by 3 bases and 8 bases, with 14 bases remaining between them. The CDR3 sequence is CSVEPPSGQQYF. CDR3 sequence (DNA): TGCAGCGTTGAGCCGCCCTCGGGTCAGCAGTACTTC.